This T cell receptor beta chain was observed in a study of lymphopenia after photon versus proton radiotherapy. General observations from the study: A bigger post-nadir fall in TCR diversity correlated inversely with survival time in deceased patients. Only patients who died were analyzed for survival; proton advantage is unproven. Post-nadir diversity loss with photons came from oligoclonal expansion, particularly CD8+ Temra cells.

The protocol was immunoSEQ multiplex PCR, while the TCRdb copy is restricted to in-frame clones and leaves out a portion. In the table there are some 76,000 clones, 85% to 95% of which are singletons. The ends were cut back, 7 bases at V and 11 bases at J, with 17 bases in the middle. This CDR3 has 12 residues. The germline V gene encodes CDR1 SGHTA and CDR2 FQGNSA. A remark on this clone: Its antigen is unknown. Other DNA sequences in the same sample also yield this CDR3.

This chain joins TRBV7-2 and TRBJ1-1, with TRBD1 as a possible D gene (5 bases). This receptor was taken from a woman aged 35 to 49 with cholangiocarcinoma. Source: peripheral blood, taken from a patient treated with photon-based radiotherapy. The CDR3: CASKAGTSRAFF. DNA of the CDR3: TGTGCCAGCAAGGCAGGGACTTCGAGGGCTTTCTTT.